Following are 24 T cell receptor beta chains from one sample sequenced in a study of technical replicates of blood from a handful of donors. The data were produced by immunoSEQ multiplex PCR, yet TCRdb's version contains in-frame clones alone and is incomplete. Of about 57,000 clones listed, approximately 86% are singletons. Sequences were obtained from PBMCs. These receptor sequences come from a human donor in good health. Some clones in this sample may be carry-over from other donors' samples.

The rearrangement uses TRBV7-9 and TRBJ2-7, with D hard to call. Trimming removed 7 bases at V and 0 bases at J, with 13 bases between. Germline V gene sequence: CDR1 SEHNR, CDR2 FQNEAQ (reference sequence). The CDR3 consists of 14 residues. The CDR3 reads CASTQLLSSYEQYF. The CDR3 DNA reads TGTGCCAGCACCCAACTGCTTAGCTCCTACGAGCAGTACTTC.

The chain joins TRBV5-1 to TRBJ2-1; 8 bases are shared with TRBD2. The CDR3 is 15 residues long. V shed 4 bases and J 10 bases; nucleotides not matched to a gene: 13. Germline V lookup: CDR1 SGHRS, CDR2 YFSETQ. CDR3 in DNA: TGCGCCAGCAGCCCGGGACTAGTGTCTATCCGAGAGCAGTTCTTC. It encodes CASSPGLVSIREQFF.

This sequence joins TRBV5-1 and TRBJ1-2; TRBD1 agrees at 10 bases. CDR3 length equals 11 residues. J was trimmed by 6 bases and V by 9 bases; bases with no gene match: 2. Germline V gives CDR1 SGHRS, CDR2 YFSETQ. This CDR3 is CAIGTGDGYTF. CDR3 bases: TGCGCCATTGGGACAGGGGATGGCTACACCTTC.

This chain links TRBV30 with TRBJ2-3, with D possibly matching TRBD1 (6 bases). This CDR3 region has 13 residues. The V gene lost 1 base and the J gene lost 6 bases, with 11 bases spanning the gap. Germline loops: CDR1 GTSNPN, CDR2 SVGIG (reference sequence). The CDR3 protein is CAWSGGRRDTQYF. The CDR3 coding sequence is TGTGCCTGGAGTGGGGGGCGGAGGGATACGCAGTATTTT.

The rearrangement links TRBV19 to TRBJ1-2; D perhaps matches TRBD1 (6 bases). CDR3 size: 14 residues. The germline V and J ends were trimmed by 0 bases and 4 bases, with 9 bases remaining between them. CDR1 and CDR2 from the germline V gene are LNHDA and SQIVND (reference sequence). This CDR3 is CASSIETGIYGYTF. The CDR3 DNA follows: TGTGCCAGTAGTATAGAGACAGGTATCTATGGCTACACCTTC.

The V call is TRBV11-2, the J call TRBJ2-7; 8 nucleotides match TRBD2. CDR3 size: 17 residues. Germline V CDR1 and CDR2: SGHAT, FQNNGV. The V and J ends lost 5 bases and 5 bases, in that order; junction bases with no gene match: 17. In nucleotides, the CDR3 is TGTGCCAGCAGCCCACCCCGTACCGCGGGAGGCCGCGACGAGCAGTACTTC. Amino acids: CASSPPRTAGGRDEQYF.

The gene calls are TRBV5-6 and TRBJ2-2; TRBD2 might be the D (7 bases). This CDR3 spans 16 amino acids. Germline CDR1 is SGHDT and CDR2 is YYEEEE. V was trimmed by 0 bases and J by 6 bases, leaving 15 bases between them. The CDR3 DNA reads TGTGCCAGCAGCTTGGTTGGCGGGGGCCGGGCCGGGGAGCTGTTTTTT. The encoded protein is CASSLVGGGRAGELFF.

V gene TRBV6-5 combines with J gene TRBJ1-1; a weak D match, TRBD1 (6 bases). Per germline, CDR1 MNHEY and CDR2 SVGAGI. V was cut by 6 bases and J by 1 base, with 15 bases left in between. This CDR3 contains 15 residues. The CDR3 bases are TGTGCCAGCAGATCTGAGGGGGTAAGGAACACTGAAGCTTTCTTT. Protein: CASRSEGVRNTEAFF.

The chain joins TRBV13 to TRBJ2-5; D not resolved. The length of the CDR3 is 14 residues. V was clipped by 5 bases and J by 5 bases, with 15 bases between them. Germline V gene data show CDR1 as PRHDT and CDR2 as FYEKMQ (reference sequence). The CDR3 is CASSPIGRMETQYF. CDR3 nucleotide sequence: TGTGCCAGCAGCCCAATTGGGCGTATGGAGACCCAGTACTTC.

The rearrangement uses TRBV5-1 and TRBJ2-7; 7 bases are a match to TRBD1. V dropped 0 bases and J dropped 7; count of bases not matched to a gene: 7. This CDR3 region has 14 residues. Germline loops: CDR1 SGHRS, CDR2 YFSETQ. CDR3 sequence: CASSLEEGAGEQYF. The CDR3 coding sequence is TGCGCCAGCAGCTTGGAAGAGGGGGCGGGTGAGCAGTACTTC.

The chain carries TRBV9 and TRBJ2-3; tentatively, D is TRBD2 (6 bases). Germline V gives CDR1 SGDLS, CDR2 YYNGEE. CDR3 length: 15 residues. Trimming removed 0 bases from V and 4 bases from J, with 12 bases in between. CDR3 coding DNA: TGTGCCAGCAGCGTAGTCGGCGGGAAGGCAGATACGCAGTATTTT. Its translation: CASSVVGGKADTQYF.

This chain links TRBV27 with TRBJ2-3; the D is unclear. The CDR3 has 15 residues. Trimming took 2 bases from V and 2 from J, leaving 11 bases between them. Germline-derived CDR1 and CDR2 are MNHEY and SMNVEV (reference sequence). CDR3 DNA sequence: TGTGCCAGCAGTTTAGTCCTAACAGACACAGATACGCAGTATTTT. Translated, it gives CASSLVLTDTDTQYF.

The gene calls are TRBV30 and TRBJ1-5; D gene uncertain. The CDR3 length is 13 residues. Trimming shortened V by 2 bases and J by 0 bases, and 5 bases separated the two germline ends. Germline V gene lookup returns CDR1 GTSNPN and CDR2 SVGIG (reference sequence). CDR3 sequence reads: CAWSPDSNQPQHF. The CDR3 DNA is TGTGCCTGGAGTCCAGATAGCAATCAGCCCCAGCATTTT.

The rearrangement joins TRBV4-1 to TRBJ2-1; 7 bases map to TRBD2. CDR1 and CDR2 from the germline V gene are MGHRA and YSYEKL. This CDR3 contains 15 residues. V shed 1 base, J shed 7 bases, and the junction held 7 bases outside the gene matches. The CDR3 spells CASSQGTGGWNEQFF. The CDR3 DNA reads TGCGCCAGCAGCCAAGGAACGGGAGGTTGGAATGAGCAGTTCTTC.

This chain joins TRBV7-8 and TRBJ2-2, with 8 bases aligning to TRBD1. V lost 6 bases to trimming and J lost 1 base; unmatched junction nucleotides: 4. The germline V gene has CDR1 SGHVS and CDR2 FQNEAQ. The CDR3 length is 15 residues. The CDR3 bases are TGTGCCAGCAGTTCACAGGGGGTGAACACCGGGGAGCTGTTTTTT. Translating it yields CASSSQGVNTGELFF.

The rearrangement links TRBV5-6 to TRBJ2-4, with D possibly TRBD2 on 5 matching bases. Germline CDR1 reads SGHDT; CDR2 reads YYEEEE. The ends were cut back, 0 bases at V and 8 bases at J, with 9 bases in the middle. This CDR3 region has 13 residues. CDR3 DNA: TGTGCCAGCAGCTTGGCCGGGGAAGACATTCAGTACTTC. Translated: CASSLAGEDIQYF.

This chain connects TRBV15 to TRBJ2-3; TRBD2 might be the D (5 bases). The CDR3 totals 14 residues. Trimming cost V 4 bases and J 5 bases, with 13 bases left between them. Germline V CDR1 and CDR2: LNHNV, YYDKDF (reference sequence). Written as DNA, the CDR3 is TGTGCCACCAGCATCAACCGGGGTGGAGATACGCAGTATTTT. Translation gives CATSINRGGDTQYF.

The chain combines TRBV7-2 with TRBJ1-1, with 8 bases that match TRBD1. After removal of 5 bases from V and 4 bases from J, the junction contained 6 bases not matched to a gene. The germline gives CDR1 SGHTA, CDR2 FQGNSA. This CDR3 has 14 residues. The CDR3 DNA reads TGTGCCAGCAGCCCATCAGGGGGCGTCACTGAAGCTTTCTTT. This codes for CASSPSGGVTEAFF. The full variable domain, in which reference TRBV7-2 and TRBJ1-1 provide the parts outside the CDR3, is GAGVSQSPSNKVTEKGKDVELRCDPISGHTALYWYRQSLGQGLEFLIYFQGNSAPDKSGLPSDRFSAERTGGSVSTLTIQRTQQEDSAVYLCASSPSGGVTEAFFGQGTRLTVV.

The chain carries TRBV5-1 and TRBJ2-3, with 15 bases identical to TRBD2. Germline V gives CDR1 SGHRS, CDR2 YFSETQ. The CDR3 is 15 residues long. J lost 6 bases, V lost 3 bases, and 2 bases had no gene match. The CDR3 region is CASSSGLAGGDTQYF. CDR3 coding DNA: TGCGCCAGCAGCTCCGGACTAGCGGGGGGGGATACGCAGTATTTT.

CDR3 bases: TGTGCCAGCAGCTTATCCAGTCTGGAGACCCAGTACTTC. It specifies CASSLSSLETQYF. The J gene is TRBJ2-5, the V gene TRBV7-3, with D unresolved. Per germline, CDR1 SGHTA and CDR2 FQGTGA. The CDR3 loop spans 13 amino acids. Between the trimmed V and J ends, which lost 2 bases and 5 bases, there was a span of 9 bases.

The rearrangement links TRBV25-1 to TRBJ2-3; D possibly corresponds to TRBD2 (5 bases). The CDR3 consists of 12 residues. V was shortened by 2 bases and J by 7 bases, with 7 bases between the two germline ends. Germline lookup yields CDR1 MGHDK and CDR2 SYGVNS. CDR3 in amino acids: CASSEERNTQYF. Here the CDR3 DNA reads TGTGCCAGCAGTGAAGAGCGGAATACGCAGTATTTT.

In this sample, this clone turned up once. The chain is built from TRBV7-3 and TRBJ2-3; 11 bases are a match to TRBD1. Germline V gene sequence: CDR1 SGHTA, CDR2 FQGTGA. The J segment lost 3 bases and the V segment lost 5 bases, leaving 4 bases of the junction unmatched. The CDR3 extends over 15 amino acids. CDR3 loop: CASSPDRGLTDTQYF. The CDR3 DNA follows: TGTGCCAGCAGCCCGGACAGGGGGCTAACAGATACGCAGTATTTT.

The CDR3 DNA reads TGTGCCAGCAGCCAAGATCCGTCCCTACCACTAGCGCAGTATTTT. It specifies CASSQDPSLPLAQYF. The chain carries TRBV4-2 and TRBJ2-3, with TRBD2 as a possible D gene (5 bases). The CDR3 spans 15 residues. Germline V gene lookup returns CDR1 LGHNA and CDR2 YNFKEQ. The ends were cut back, 0 bases at V and 10 bases at J, with 17 bases in the middle.

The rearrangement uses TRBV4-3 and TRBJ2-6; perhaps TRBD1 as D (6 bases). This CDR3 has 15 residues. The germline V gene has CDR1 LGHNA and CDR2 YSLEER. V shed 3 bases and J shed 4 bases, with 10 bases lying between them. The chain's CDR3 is CASSQRGSGANVLTF. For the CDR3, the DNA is TGCGCCAGCAGCCAGAGGGGGAGCGGGGCCAACGTCCTGACTTTC.